One and the same sample provided the 22 T cell receptor beta chains below, sequenced in a study of T cell clonality in common variable immunodeficiency (dated by TCRdb to the mid-2010s). Preparation of the library involved the immunoSEQ multiplex PCR assay. The table was pulled from immuneACCESS by TCRdb, which kept in-frame rearrangements only. Such tables lose some clones; where checked, under half of the loss comes from unresolved V genes, and the rest has no known cause. This sample holds 52,000 or so clones in total, without any singletons. Under 0.9% of the sample is taken by the ten largest. The sequenced material came from peripheral blood mononuclear cells. The receptors stem from a person between 18 and 70 years old in good health.

In this sample, this clone turned up many times. The CDR3 end lies 3 residues beyond the end of the read and is filled in from the germline J gene. The chain has TRBV28 and TRBJ1-4, with D tentatively TRBD1 (5 bases). Trimming pared 2 bases from V and 7 bases from J, leaving 14 bases between. The CDR3 has 15 residues. Germline V gene sequence: CDR1 MDHEN, CDR2 SYDVKM. CDR3 bases read: TGTGCCAGCAGTTTAGGTTTGGGGGGAGCTGAAAAA. It translates to CASSLGLGGAEK. The full CDR3 protein reads CASSLGLGGAEKLFF.

About this clone itself: The read ends 3 residues before the CDR3 terminus; that terminus is restored from the germline J gene. The J gene is TRBJ2-4, the V gene TRBV30; a possible D gene is TRBD2 (6 bases). CDR3 size: 14 residues. The V gene's germline CDR1 is GTSNPN and CDR2 SVGIG (reference sequence). The CDR3 loop reads CAWKSRWTNYGQYF. The DNA read from the CDR3 is TGTGCCTGGAAAAGCAGGTGGACTAACTATGGT. Looking up the rest from reference TRBV30 and TRBJ2-4 gives the full variable domain: SQTIHQWPATLVQPVGSPLSLECTVEGTSNPNLYWYRQAAGRGLQLLFYSVGIGQISSEVPQNLSASRPQDRQFILSSKKLLLSDSGFYLCAWKSRWTNYGQYFGAGTRLSVL.

This clone has at least ten counts. The read ends 3 residues shy of where the CDR3 ends; the end is completed using the germline J gene. This chain uses TRBV20-1 with TRBJ2-4; weak D call: TRBD1 (6 bases). V was cut by 6 bases and J by 6 bases, with 18 bases left in between. In germline, CDR1 is DFQATT, CDR2 SNEGSKA (reference sequence). The CDR3 sequence is 14 residues long. The CDR3: CSAGPGDGRNIQYF. The CDR3 DNA, read in part, is TGCAGTGCCGGGCCAGGGGATGGTCGAAACATT.

As regards this clone: The CDR3 end lies 3 residues beyond the end of the read and is filled in from the germline J gene. The chain is built from TRBV7-9 and TRBJ1-2; D is unresolved. CDR3 length equals 14 residues. The germline gives CDR1 SEHNR, CDR2 FQNEAQ (reference sequence). CDR3 sequence reads: CASSPPTGSGAYTF. The sequenced CDR3 bases are TGTGCCAGCAGCCCCCCCACCGGTAGCGGAGCA.

This clone was seen a handful of times. The read ends 3 residues before the CDR3 terminus; that terminus is restored from the germline J gene. The rearrangement links TRBV11-2 to TRBJ2-2; 8 bases are shared with TRBD1. The germline gives CDR1 SGHAT, CDR2 FQNNGV. The CDR3 has 15 residues. The J segment lost 1 base and the V segment lost 3 bases, leaving 1 base of the junction unmatched. This CDR3 reads CASSFGTGNTGELFF. The part of the CDR3 DNA that was read is TGTGCCAGCAGCTTTGGGACAGGGAACACCGGGGAG.

This clone was seen many times. Read data end 3 residues before the CDR3 end; the end is taken from the germline J gene. The V and J genes are TRBV5-6 and TRBJ2-1; TRBD2 might be the D (6 bases). The CDR3 extends over 15 amino acids. Germline loops: CDR1 SGHDT, CDR2 YYEEEE. Trimming removed 3 bases at V and 2 bases at J, with 12 bases between. Here the CDR3 reads CASSYIQRAYNEQFF. The covered CDR3 bases are TGTGCCAGCAGCTATATCCAGCGGGCCTACAATGAG.

This clone was observed many times. The sequenced fragment ends 3 residues before the CDR3 boundary, so the rest is inferred from the germline J gene. The V and J genes are TRBV5-1 and TRBJ1-1; 7 nucleotides agree with TRBD1. The CDR3 covers 13 residues. Trimming cost V 4 bases and J 5 bases; bases outside gene matches: 5. Germline V gives CDR1 SGHRS, CDR2 YFSETQ. The sequenced part of the CDR3 DNA is TGCGCCAGCAGCCTAGGGGGCGCGACTGAA. It is translated as CASSLGGATE. The complete CDR3 reads CASSLGGATEAFF.

Many counts were recorded for this clone. Read sequence stops 3 residues before the CDR3 end, and the germline J gene provides the missing end. This chain uses TRBV10-3 with TRBJ1-6, with 7 positions matching TRBD1. This CDR3 spans 15 amino acids. Germline trimming cut 3 bases from V and 7 bases from J; bases unmatched to any gene: 6. Germline values: CDR1 ENHRY, CDR2 SYGVKD. This chain's CDR3 is CAISEDGTENSPLHF. The part of the CDR3 DNA that was read is TGTGCCATCAGTGAAGATGGGACAGAAAATTCACCC.

This clone was recorded at least ten times. With the read ending 3 residues before the CDR3 end, the germline J gene is used to fill in that end. This chain connects TRBV5-6 to TRBJ1-1; D may be TRBD1 (6 bases). The germline gives CDR1 SGHDT, CDR2 YYEEEE. The V end lost 4 bases, the J end lost 7 bases, and 8 bases lay between the germline ends. The CDR3 loop spans 11 amino acids. The CDR3: CASSRTVEAFF. The sequenced CDR3 bases are TGTGCCAGCAGCAGGACAGTTGAA.

In this sample, this clone turned up many times. Read data end 3 residues before the CDR3 end; the end is taken from the germline J gene. The V and J genes are TRBV16 and TRBJ2-2; D may be TRBD1 (6 bases). V gave up 2 bases and J gave up 10 bases, with 14 bases separating them. Germline values: CDR1 KGHSY, CDR2 FQNENV. CDR3 length: 14 amino acids. Here the CDR3 reads CASSQVDSRAELFF. Incomplete CDR3 DNA: TGTGCCAGCAGCCAAGTGGACAGTCGAGCGGAG. The full variable domain, with the rest looked up from reference TRBV16 and TRBJ2-2, is GEEVAQTPKHLVRGEGQKAKLYCAPIKGHSYVFWYQQVLKNEFKFLISFQNENVFDETGMPKERFSAKCLPNSPCSLEIQATKLEDSAVYFCASSQVDSRAELFFGEGSRLTVL.

This clone was recorded many times. The CDR3 goes on 3 residues after the read ends, and that part is filled in from the germline J gene. The rearrangement links TRBV12-5 to TRBJ1-1; 7 bases align to TRBD1. After removal of 0 bases from V and 0 bases from J, the junction contained 4 bases not matched to a gene. Germline V CDR1 and CDR2: LGHNT, FRNRAP. The CDR3 consists of 16 residues. The CDR3 is CASGLVLGQLNTEAFF. The part of the CDR3 DNA that was read is TGTGCTAGTGGTTTGGTACTGGGACAGCTGAACACTGAA.

The table lists this clone with many counts. Read data end 3 residues before the CDR3 end; the end is taken from the germline J gene. The gene calls are TRBV19 and TRBJ2-3; perhaps TRBD1 as D (6 bases). Trimming pared 5 bases from V and 4 bases from J, leaving 19 bases between. Germline V gene data show CDR1 as LNHDA and CDR2 as SQIVND (reference sequence). The CDR3 totals 16 residues. CDR3 amino acids: CASSLWDTRVPDTQYF. CDR3 bases read: TGTGCCAGTAGTCTATGGGACACAAGGGTCCCAGATACG.

This clone showed up many times. The read terminates 3 residues ahead of where the CDR3 ends, so the germline J gene completes it. The chain employs TRBV20-1 and TRBJ2-2, with D perhaps TRBD2 (5 bases). CDR3 length: 16 residues. Germline assignment: CDR1 DFQATT and CDR2 SNEGSKA (reference sequence). Trimming left V 6 bases short and J 0 bases short, with 17 bases between. Partial CDR3 DNA: TGCAGTGCCATAGAGGAGAGGGCAACGAACACCGGGGAG. Residues: CSAIEERATNTGE. The entire CDR3 sequence reads CSAIEERATNTGELFF.

This clone was seen many times. The read ends 3 residues shy of where the CDR3 ends; the end is completed using the germline J gene. V usage is TRBV20-1 and J usage is TRBJ2-5; 10 nucleotides line up with TRBD2. CDR3 length equals 17 residues. V was pared by 0 bases and J by 5 bases, with 12 bases of the junction left unmatched. Germline values: CDR1 DFQATT, CDR2 SNEGSKA (reference sequence). Here the CDR3 reads CSAREEGQGLARETQYF. The CDR3 bases that were read are TGCAGTGCTAGAGAAGAGGGTCAGGGACTAGCGAGGGAGACC.

At least ten counts were recorded for this clone. Read sequence stops 3 residues before the CDR3 end, and the germline J gene provides the missing end. This chain joins TRBV11-1 and TRBJ2-5; 11 positions agree with TRBD2. Germline V lookup: CDR1 SGHAT, CDR2 FQDESV (reference sequence). V gave up 4 bases and J gave up 2 bases; unmatched junction bases: 0. The CDR3 spans 14 residues. CDR3 protein: CASSWTSGQETQYF. The sequenced part of the CDR3 DNA is TGTGCCAGCAGCTGGACTAGCGGGCAAGAGACC.

This clone occurred many times. CDR3 DNA (partial): TGTGCCAGTAGTATGGACGACAGTGAG. Translation gives CASSMDDSE. The full-length CDR3 reads as CASSMDDSEQFF. The gene calls are TRBV19 and TRBJ2-1, with D possibly matching TRBD1 (5 bases). The read terminates 3 residues ahead of where the CDR3 ends, so the germline J gene completes it. Deletions cut 3 bases from V and 9 bases from J, with 9 bases between. CDR1 LNHDA and CDR2 SQIVND come from the germline V gene (reference sequence). The CDR3 totals 12 residues. Full variable domain (missing parts from reference TRBV19 and TRBJ2-1): DGGITQSPKYLFRKEGQNVTLSCEQNLNHDAMYWYRQDPGQGLRLIYYSQIVNDFQKGDIAEGYSVSREKKESFPLTVTSAQKNPTAFYLCASSMDDSEQFFGPGTRLTVL.

Ten or more counts support this clone. The read halts 3 residues ahead of the CDR3 end, with the missing end drawn from the germline J gene. The chain uses TRBV7-2 and TRBJ2-3; tentatively, D is TRBD2 (7 bases). CDR1 and CDR2 from the germline V gene are SGHTA and FQGNSA. This CDR3 region has 13 residues. V lost 5 bases to trimming and J lost 8 bases, with 14 bases between them. The CDR3 spells CASSQQGGSTQYF. Partial CDR3 DNA: TGTGCCAGCAGCCAACAGGGCGGGAGTACG.

The table lists this clone with many counts. The CDR3 is cut off 3 residues early in the read; its end comes from the germline J gene. The chain couples TRBV5-4 to TRBJ2-7; the D gene is possibly TRBD2 (6 bases). V lost 2 bases and J lost 0, with 9 bases in between. The length of the CDR3 is 14 residues. Germline values: CDR1 SGHNT, CDR2 YYREEE (reference sequence). CDR3 bases read: TGTGCCAGCAGCTTAAGGGACTTCTCCTACGAG. Translated, it gives CASSLRDFSYE. The whole CDR3 sequence reads CASSLRDFSYEQYF.

This clone was seen ten or more times. The CDR3 end lies 3 residues beyond the end of the read and is filled in from the germline J gene. The chain carries TRBV7-9 and TRBJ1-2; 7 nucleotides align to TRBD1. This CDR3 has 15 amino acids. Germline loops: CDR1 SEHNR, CDR2 FQNEAQ (reference sequence). The CDR3 loop is CASSIWDSYKVGYTF. CDR3 DNA (partial): TGTGCCAGCAGCATTTGGGACAGCTATAAGGTCGGC.

This clone was seen repeatedly, ten times or more. CDR3 sequence: CASSPTGAGGGDEQFF. The part of the CDR3 DNA that was read is TGTGCCAGCAGCCCCACGGGGGCGGGAGGGGGCGATGAG. V is TRBV7-3 and J is TRBJ2-1, with 9 bases matching TRBD2. The sequenced fragment ends 3 residues before the CDR3 boundary, so the rest is inferred from the germline J gene. J was trimmed by 8 bases and V by 5 bases; bases with no gene match: 13. The CDR3 has 16 amino acids. Germline CDR1 SGHTA, CDR2 FQGTGA. Looking up the rest from reference TRBV7-3 and TRBJ2-1 gives the full variable domain: GAGVSQTPSNKVTEKGKYVELRCDPISGHTALYWYRQSLGQGPEFLIYFQGTGAADDSGLPNDRFFAVRPEGSVSTLKIQRTERGDSAVYLCASSPTGAGGGDEQFFGPGTRLTVL.

This clone was seen at least ten times. CDR3 DNA, as far as it was read: TGTGCCAGCAGCCCGGGGGATAATTCACCC. It yields the protein CASSPGDNSP. The entire CDR3 reads CASSPGDNSPLHF. The V gene is TRBV6-2 or TRBV6-3, the J gene TRBJ1-6, with D perhaps TRBD1 (5 bases). The missing CDR3 end, 3 residues past where the read stops, is filled in from the germline J gene. Germline V gene sequence: CDR1 MNHEY, CDR2 SVGEGT. Trimming left V 6 bases short and J 5 bases short, with 8 bases between. The length of the CDR3 is 13 residues.

At least ten counts were recorded for this clone. The sequence runs out 3 residues before the end of the CDR3; the remainder is reconstructed from the germline J gene. The J gene is TRBJ2-7, the V gene TRBV18, with D perhaps matching TRBD2 (6 bases). The V and J ends lost 3 bases and 5 bases respectively, with 11 bases between them. CDR1 is KGHSH and CDR2 is LQKENI in the germline V gene. The CDR3 extends over 13 amino acids. This chain's CDR3 is CASSPSPGDEQYF. The covered CDR3 bases are TGTGCCAGCTCACCTTCACCGGGGGACGAG.